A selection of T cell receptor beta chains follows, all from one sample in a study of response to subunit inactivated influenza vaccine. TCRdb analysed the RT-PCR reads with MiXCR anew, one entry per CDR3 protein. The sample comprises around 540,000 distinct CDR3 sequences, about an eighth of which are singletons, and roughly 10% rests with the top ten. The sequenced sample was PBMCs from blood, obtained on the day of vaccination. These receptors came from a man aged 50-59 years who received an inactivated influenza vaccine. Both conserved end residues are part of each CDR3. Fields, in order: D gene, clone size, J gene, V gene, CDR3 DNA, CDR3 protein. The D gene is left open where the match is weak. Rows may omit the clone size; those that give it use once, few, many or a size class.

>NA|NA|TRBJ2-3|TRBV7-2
TGTGCCAGCAGCCCTTGGGGAGACCCCACAGATACGCAGTATTTT
CASSPWGDPTDTQYF
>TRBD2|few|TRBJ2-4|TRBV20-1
TGCAGTGCTAGAGTCTTAGCGGGAGCCCGTTTGACCAAAAACATTCAGTACTTC
CSARVLAGARLTKNIQYF
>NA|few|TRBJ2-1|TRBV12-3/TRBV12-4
TGTGCCAGCAGTTTATTGGGACGACCGTCGAATGAGCAGTTCTTC
CASSLLGRPSNEQFF
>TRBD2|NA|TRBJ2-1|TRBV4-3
TGCGCCAGCAGCCATTCAGCGGGGGGCTTCGTCAATGAGCAGTTCTTC
CASSHSAGGFVNEQFF
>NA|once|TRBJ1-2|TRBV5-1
TGCGCCAGCAGGCAGGGCGGTGGCTACACCTTC
CASRQGGGYTF
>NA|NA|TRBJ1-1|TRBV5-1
TGCGCCAGCAGCTTTACTTCGAGGGGAGACACTGAAGCTTTCTTT
CASSFTSRGDTEAFF
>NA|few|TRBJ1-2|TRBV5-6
TGTGCCAGCAGCTTGAAGAACTCGGGGGGCTACACCTTC
CASSLKNSGGYTF
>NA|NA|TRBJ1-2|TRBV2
TGTGCCAGCACCCCGCCTCACACCTTC
CASTPPHTF
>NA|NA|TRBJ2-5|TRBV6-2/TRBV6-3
TGTGCCAGCAGTTACTCTTCAAGCGAAGAGACCCAGTACTTC
CASSYSSSEETQYF
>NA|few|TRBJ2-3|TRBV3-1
TGTGCCAGCAGCCAAGAACAGGATACTTTGTGGACCACAGATACGCAGTATTTT
CASSQEQDTLWTTDTQYF
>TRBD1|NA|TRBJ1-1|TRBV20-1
TGCAGTGGAAGGGGGCAACCTAACACTGAAGCTTTCTTT
CSGRGQPNTEAFF
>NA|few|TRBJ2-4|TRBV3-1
TGTGCCAGCAGCCAAGATCGGGTAGGGGTTGGCATTCAGTACTTC
CASSQDRVGVGIQYF
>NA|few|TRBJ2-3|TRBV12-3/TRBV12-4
TGTGCCAGCAAAGGGGTCAGGGGAAATACGCAGTATTTT
CASKGVRGNTQYF
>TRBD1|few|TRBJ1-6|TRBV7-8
TGTGCCAGCAGCTTAGACGCGACAGGGGATGTTACCCTCCACTTT
CASSLDATGDVTLHF
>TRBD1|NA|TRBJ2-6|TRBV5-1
TGCGCCAGCAGCGAGCAGGGGGCGCCCTCTGGGGCCAACGTCCTGACTTTC
CASSEQGAPSGANVLTF
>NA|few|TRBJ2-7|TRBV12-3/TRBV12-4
TGTGCCAGCAGTGCGAGCAGGGCCTACGAGCAGTACTTC
CASSASRAYEQYF
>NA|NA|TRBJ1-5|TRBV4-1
TGCGCCAGCAGCCAAGATGGGCCAGATAGCAATCAGCCCCAGCATTTT
CASSQDGPDSNQPQHF
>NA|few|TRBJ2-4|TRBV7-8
TGTGCCAGCAGCCTGGACAGTCTCAAAAACATTCAGTACTTC
CASSLDSLKNIQYF
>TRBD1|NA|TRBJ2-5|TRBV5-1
TGCGCCAGCAGCCTCACCAGACCGGGACAGGGGGCTTGGGAGACCCAGTACTTC
CASSLTRPGQGAWETQYF
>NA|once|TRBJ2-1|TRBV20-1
TGCAGTGCTAGATCGTGGGGGGCTGTTGAGCAGTTCTTC
CSARSWGAVEQFF
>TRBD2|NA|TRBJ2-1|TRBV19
TGTGCCAGTAGTCCCCACGGGACTAGTGACAATGAGCAGTTCTTC
CASSPHGTSDNEQFF
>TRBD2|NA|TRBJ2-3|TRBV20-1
TGCAGTGCTTCTCCCCCGGGACTAGCGGGGGGGGGAGATACGCAGTATTTT
CSASPPGLAGGGDTQYF
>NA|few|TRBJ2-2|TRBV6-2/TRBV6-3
TGTGCCAGCAGTTACACCTGGACCGGGGAGCTGTTTTTT
CASSYTWTGELFF
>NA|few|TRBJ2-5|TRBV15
TGTGCCACCAGCTCCCACATTTCGGGTCAAGAGACCCAGTACTTC
CATSSHISGQETQYF
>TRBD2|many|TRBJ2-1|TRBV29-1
TGCAGCGTTGAGTTGGTAGCGGGAGACAGGAATGAGCAGTTCTTC
CSVELVAGDRNEQFF
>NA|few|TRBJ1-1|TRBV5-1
TGCGCCAGCACAGGGCAGGGAGACACTGAAGCTTTCTTT
CASTGQGDTEAFF
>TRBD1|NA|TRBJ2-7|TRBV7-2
TGTGCCAGCAGCCCATACTTGACAGGGGGTATCGAGCAGTACTTC
CASSPYLTGGIEQYF